A selection of T cell receptor beta chains follows, all from one sample in a study of early T cells in non-severe SARS-CoV-2 infection. Using its own MiXCR run on the 5' RACE reads, TCRdb lists one record per CDR3 protein. The sample has around 80,000 distinct CDR3 sequences; roughly 15% are singletons. Sample: whole blood. Every receptor here comes from an adult who was a healthcare worker with PCR-confirmed SARS-CoV-2 infection or an uninfected control (not recorded which). CDR3s include the opening cysteine and the closing phenylalanine or tryptophan. D genes are given only for firm matches.

v_call	d_call	j_call	cdr3_aa
TRBV6-1	.	TRBJ2-1	CASSDPGETYNEQFF
TRBV12-3/TRBV12-4	.	TRBJ1-1	CASSPYRDRGTEAFF
TRBV12-3/TRBV12-4	.	TRBJ1-3	CASSSGNTIYF
TRBV12-3/TRBV12-4	.	TRBJ2-7	CASTSRGINNEQYF
TRBV6-2/TRBV6-3	.	TRBJ2-2	CASSYGADLNTGELFF
TRBV2	.	TRBJ2-1	CASSRDLGSYNEQFF
TRBV12-3/TRBV12-4	.	TRBJ1-2	CASSLGANSYGYTF
TRBV20-1	TRBD2	TRBJ2-3	CSARASGGAGDTQYF
TRBV11-2	.	TRBJ1-2	CASSSSTGRNYGYTF
TRBV2	TRBD1	TRBJ1-1	CASVGQGISEAFF
TRBV30	.	TRBJ1-2	CAWSDKRVGYTF
TRBV12-3/TRBV12-4	TRBD2	TRBJ2-3	CASSFGPSGQYF
TRBV1	.	TRBJ2-4	CTSSQEGLSTKNIQYF
TRBV6-5	TRBD1	TRBJ1-5	CASSPGTGYNQPQHF
TRBV4-1	.	TRBJ1-5	CASSLGTLSNQPQHF
TRBV30	.	TRBJ1-1	CAWSVSPGHVEAFF
TRBV7-2	.	TRBJ2-3	CASSLGRGPTTDTQYF
TRBV3-1	.	TRBJ2-3	CASSTRGGTDTQYF
TRBV5-4	.	TRBJ1-2	CASSTAGNEGYTF
TRBV19	TRBD1	TRBJ2-3	CASSMGTGTDTQYF
TRBV6-1	TRBD1	TRBJ2-7	CASRGTGDPYYEQYF
TRBV7-2	.	TRBJ2-2	CASSPRATGELFF
TRBV5-1	.	TRBJ1-6	CASSFRGDSPLHF
TRBV12-3/TRBV12-4	.	TRBJ2-7	CASSPTAREQYF
TRBV7-2	.	TRBJ2-1	CASSLSQGGYNEQFF
TRBV12-3/TRBV12-4	.	TRBJ1-6	CASRLGASNSPLHF
TRBV7-8	.	TRBJ2-2	CASSFALLGDTGELFF
TRBV12-3/TRBV12-4	TRBD1	TRBJ1-6	CASSRAHRGSYNSPLHF
TRBV7-2	.	TRBJ1-4	CASSQRTPVSIPWGDEKLFF
TRBV29-1	TRBD1	TRBJ1-1	CSLGAAGGLTEAFF
TRBV20-1	.	TRBJ2-5	CSAQGGPETQYF
TRBV10-1	.	TRBJ2-7	CASIGQTYEQYF
TRBV2	.	TRBJ1-2	CATREAYGYTF
TRBV20-1	TRBD1	TRBJ1-4	CSAHGLRGTNEKLFF
TRBV7-8	.	TRBJ1-1	CASSQAEVPPVTEAFF
TRBV7-2	TRBD1	TRBJ1-5	CASSRQGRNQPQHF
TRBV10-3	.	TRBJ2-1	CAISAAGSSYNEQFF
TRBV18	.	TRBJ1-1	CASSGGGPDTEAFF
TRBV29-1	TRBD1	TRBJ2-4	CSATGGGTGTLAKNIQYF
TRBV10-3	.	TRBJ2-5	CAISVEETQYF
TRBV3-1	TRBD2	TRBJ2-5	CASSQRGGLETQYF
TRBV7-3	.	TRBJ1-3	CASSLNPQGSGNTIYF
TRBV7-8	TRBD2	TRBJ2-1	CASSLRTSGVRRNEQFF
TRBV20-1	.	TRBJ2-1	CSAGAGKGEQFF
TRBV9	TRBD2	TRBJ2-1	CASSAQRGGPEQFF
TRBV20-1	TRBD1	TRBJ1-1	CSARDRTGTTEAFF
TRBV7-2	.	TRBJ1-3	CASSLLSGVGNTIYF
TRBV19	TRBD1	TRBJ1-4	CASSIRQGIPGGKLFF
TRBV6-2/TRBV6-3	.	TRBJ1-5	CASGPGGPQHF
TRBV12-3/TRBV12-4	TRBD2	TRBJ2-1	CASSSRLADSYNEQFF
TRBV6-2/TRBV6-3	.	TRBJ2-5	CASSYSTGTQYF
TRBV5-5	.	TRBJ2-7	CASSFYRAPYEQYF
TRBV7-2	.	TRBJ2-2	CASSPPSDGELFF
TRBV11-2	TRBD2	TRBJ2-1	CASSFSGGASYNEQFF
TRBV18	.	TRBJ2-6	CASSHLSGANVLTF
TRBV19	TRBD2	TRBJ2-1	CASSTPTSGGSESSYNEQFF
TRBV7-9	.	TRBJ1-1	CASSPSTQAGEAFF